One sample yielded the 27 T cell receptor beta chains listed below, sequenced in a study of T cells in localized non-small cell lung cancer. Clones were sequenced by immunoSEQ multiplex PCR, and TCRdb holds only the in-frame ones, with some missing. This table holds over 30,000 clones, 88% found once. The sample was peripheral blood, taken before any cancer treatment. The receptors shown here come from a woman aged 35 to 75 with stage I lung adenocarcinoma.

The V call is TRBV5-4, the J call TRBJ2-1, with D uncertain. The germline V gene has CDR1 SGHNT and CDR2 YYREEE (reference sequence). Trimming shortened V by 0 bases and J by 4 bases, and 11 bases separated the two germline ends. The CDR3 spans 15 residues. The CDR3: CASSLGGNLYNEQFF. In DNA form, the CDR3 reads TGTGCCAGCAGCTTGGGGGGAAATTTGTACAATGAGCAGTTCTTC.

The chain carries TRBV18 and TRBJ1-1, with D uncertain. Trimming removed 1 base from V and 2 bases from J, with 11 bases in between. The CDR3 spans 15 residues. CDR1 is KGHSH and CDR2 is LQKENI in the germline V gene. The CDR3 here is CASSPLGQFNTEAFF. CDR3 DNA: TGTGCCAGCTCACCACTTGGGCAATTTAACACTGAAGCTTTCTTT.

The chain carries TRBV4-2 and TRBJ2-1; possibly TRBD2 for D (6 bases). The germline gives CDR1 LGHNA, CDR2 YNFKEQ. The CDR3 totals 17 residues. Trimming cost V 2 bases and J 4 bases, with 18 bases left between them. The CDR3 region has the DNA TGTGCCAGCAGCCAAATCGTCTCGCGGGAATCATACAATGAGCAGTTCTTC. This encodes CASSQIVSRESYNEQFF.

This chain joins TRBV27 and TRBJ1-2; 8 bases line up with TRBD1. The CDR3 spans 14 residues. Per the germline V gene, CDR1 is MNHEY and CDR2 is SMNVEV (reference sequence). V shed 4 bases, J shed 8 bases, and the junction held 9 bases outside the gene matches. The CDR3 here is CASSSLAGGRGYTF. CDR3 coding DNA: TGTGCCAGCAGTTCCCTGGCAGGGGGCCGGGGCTACACCTTC.

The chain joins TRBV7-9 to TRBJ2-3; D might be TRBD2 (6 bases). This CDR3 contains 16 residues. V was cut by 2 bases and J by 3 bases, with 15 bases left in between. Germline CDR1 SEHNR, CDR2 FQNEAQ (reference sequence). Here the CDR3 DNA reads TGTGCCAGCAGCTTATCGACGGGAGACGGGACAGATACGCAGTATTTT. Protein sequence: CASSLSTGDGTDTQYF.

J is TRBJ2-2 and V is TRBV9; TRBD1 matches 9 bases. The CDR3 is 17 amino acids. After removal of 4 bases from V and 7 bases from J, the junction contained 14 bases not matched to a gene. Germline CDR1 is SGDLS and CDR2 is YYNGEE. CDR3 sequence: CASSPEARTGVYGELFF. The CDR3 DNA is TGTGCCAGCAGCCCAGAGGCCAGGACAGGGGTTTACGGGGAGCTGTTTTTT.

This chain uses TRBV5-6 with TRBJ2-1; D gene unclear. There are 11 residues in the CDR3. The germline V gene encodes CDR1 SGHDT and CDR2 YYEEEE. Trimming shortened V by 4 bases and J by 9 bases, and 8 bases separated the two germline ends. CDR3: CASSIGLEQFF. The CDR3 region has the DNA TGTGCCAGCAGCATCGGTCTTGAGCAGTTCTTC.

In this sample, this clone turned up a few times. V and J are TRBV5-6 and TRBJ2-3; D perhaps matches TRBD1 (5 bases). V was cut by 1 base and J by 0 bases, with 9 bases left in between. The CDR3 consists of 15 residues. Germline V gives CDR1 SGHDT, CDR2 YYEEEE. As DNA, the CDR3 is TGTGCCAGCAGCTTGCGCGCAGGGAGCACAGATACGCAGTATTTT. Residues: CASSLRAGSTDTQYF.

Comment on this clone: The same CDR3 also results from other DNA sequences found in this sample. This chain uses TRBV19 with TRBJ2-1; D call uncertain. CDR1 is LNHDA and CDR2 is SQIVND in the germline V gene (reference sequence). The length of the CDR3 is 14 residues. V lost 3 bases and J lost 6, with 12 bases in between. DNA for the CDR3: TGTGCCAGTAGTATCCGGCGAGACCTCAATGAGCAGTTCTTC. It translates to CASSIRRDLNEQFF. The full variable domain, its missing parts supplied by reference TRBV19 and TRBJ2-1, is DGGITQSPKYLFRKEGQNVTLSCEQNLNHDAMYWYRQDPGQGLRLIYYSQIVNDFQKGDIAEGYSVSREKKESFPLTVTSAQKNPTAFYLCASSIRRDLNEQFFGPGTRLTVL.

This chain's CDR3 is CASSLSGASEKQYF. CDR3 nucleotides: TGTGCCAGCAGCTTGTCGGGAGCTTCTGAGAAGCAGTACTTC. This chain uses TRBV7-2 with TRBJ2-7; D possibly corresponds to TRBD2 (6 bases). The V end was cut by 3 bases, the J end by 8 bases, with 17 bases between. This CDR3 has 14 amino acids. Looked up from germline, CDR1 is SGHTA and CDR2 is FQGNSA.

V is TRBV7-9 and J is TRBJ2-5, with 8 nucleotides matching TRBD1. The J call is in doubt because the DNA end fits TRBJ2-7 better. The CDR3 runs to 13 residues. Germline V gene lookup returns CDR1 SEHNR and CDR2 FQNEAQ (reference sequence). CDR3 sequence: CASRSDRAYEQYF. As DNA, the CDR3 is TGTGCCAGCCGATCGGACAGGGCCTACGAGCAGTACTTC.

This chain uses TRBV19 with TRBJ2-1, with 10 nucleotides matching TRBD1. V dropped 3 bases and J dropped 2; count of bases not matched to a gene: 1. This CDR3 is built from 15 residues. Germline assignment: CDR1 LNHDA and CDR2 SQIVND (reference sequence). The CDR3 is CASSIDRGPYNEQFF. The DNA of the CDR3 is TGTGCCAGTAGTATTGACAGGGGGCCCTACAATGAGCAGTTCTTC.

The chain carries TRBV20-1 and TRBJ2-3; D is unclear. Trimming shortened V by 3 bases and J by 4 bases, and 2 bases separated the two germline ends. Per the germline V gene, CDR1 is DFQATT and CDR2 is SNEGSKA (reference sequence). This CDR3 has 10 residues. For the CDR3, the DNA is TGCAGTGCTAGCGCAGATACGCAGTATTTT. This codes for CSASADTQYF.

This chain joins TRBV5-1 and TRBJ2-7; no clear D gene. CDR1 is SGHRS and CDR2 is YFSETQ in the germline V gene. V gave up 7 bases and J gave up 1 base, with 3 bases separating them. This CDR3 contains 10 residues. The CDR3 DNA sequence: TGCGCCAGCTGGTCCTACGAGCAGTACTTC. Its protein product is CASWSYEQYF.

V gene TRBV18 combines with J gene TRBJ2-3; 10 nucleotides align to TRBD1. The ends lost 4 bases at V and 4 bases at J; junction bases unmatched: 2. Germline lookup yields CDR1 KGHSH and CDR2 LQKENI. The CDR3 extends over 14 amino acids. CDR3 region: CASSLTGGADTQYF. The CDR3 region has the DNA TGTGCCAGCTCACTGACAGGGGGCGCAGATACGCAGTATTTT.

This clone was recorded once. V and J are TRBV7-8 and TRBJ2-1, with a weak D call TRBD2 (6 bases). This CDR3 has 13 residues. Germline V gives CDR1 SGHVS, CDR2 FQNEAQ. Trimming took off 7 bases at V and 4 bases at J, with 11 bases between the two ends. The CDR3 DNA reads TGTGCCAGCAAGCGGGCGGGGTACAATGAGCAGTTCTTC. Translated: CASKRAGYNEQFF.

The CDR3 DNA follows: TGTGCCAGCAGCATCCAAGGGTTCTATGGCTACACCTTC. It encodes CASSIQGFYGYTF. V is TRBV28 and J is TRBJ1-2; D unclear. Germline V gene lookup returns CDR1 MDHEN and CDR2 SYDVKM. The ends were cut back, 6 bases at V and 4 bases at J, with 12 bases in the middle. The CDR3 has 13 amino acids.

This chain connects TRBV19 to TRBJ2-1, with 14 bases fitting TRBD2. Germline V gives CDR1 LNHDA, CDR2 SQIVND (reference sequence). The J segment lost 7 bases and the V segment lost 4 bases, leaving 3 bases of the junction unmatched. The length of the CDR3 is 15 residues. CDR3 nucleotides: TGTGCCAGTAGTAGACTAGCGGGAGGGAGGAATGAGCAGTTCTTC. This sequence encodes CASSRLAGGRNEQFF.

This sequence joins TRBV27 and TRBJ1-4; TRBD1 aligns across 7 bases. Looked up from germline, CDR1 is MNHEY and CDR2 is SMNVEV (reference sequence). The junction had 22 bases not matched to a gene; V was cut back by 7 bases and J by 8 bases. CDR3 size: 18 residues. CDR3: CASISKFPNPDRREKLFF. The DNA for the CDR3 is TGTGCCAGCATCTCAAAATTCCCTAATCCGGACAGGCGAGAAAAACTGTTTTTT.

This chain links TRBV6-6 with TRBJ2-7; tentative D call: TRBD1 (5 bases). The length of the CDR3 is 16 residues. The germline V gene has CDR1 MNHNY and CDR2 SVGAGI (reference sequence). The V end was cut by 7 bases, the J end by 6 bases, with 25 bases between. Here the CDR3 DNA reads TGTGCCAGCACCCAAGGGGTGGTCAGCGCCGCAAGCGAGCAGTACTTC. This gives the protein CASTQGVVSAASEQYF.

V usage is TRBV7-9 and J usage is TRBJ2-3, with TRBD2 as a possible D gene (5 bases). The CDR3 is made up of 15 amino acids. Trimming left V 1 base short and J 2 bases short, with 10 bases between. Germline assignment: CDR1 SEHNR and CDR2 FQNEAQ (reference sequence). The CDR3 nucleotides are TGTGCCAGCAGCTTAGTCGGACTTCTCACAGATACGCAGTATTTT. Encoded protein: CASSLVGLLTDTQYF. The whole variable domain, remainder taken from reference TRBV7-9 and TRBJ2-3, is DTGVSQNPRHKITKRGQNVTFRCDPISEHNRLYWYRQTLGQGPEFLTYFQNEAQLEKSRLLSDRFSAERPKGSFSTLEIQRTEQGDSAMYLCASSLVGLLTDTQYFGPGTRLTVL.

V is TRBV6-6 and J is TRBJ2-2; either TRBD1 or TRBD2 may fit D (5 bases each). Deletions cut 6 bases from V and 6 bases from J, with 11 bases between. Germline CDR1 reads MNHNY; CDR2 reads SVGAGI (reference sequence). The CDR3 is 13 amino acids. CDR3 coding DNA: TGTGCCAGCAGACTAGGGGATGCCGGGGAGCTGTTTTTT. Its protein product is CASRLGDAGELFF.

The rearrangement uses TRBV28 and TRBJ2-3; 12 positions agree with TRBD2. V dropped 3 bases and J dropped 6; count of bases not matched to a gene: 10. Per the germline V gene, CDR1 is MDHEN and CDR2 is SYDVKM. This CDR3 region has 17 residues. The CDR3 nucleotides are TGTGCCAGCAGTTTGGGGACTAGCGGGTCTTGGGGGGATACGCAGTATTTT. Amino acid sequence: CASSLGTSGSWGDTQYF.

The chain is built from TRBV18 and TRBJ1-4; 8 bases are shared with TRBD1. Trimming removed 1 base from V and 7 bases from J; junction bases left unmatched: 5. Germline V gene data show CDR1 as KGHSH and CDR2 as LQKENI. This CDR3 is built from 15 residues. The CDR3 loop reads CASSPRSTGGEKLFF. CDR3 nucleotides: TGTGCCAGCTCACCACGTTCAACAGGGGGTGAAAAACTGTTTTTT. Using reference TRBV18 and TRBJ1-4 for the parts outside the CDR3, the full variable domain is NAGVMQNPRHLVRRRGQEARLRCSPMKGHSHVYWYRQLPEEGLKFMVYLQKENIIDESGMPKERFSAEFPKEGPSILRIQQVVRGDSAAYFCASSPRSTGGEKLFFGSGTQLSVL.

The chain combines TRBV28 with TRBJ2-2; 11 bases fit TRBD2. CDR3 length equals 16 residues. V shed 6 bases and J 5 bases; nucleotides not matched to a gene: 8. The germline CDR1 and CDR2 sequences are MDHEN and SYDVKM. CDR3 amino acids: CASRAPGTSGTGELFF. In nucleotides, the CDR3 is TGTGCCAGCAGGGCCCCCGGGACTAGCGGAACCGGGGAGCTGTTTTTT. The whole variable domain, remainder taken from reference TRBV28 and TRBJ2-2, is DVKVTQSSRYLVKRTGEKVFLECVQDMDHENMFWYRQDPGLGLRLIYFSYDVKMKEKGDIPEGYSVSREKKERFSLILESASTNQTSMYLCASRAPGTSGTGELFFGEGSRLTVL.

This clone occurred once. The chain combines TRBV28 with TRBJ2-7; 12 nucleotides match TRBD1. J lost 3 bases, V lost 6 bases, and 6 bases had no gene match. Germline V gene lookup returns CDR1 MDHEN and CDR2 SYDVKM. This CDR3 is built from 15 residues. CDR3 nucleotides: TGTGCCAGCAGGGGACAGGGGGCGAAGATCTACGAGCAGTACTTC. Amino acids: CASRGQGAKIYEQYF.

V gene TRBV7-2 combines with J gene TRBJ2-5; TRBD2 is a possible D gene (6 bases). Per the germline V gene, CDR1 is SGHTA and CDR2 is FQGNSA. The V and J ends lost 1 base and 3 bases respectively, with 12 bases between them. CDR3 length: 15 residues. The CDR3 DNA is TGTGCCAGCAGCTTAGGACTAGTGAGCAAAGAGACCCAGTACTTC. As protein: CASSLGLVSKETQYF.